The 14 T cell receptor beta chains below were found in one sample sequenced in a study of identical twins. A single record per CDR3 protein comes from TCRdb applying MiXCR to the 5' RACE reads. In the table there are about 520,000 distinct CDR3 sequences, roughly 21% of which are singletons. These data were also filed under a second study, of T cells expressing NK-cell markers.

The sequencing input was CD4+ T cells sorted from blood. The origin of the receptors is a woman aged 18-30 years in good health.

The chain recombines TRBV20-1 with TRBJ2-5; the D gene is possibly TRBD2 (6 bases). Germline CDR1 and CDR2: DFQATT and SNEGSKA (reference sequence). CDR3 length: 12 amino acids. Trimming took 3 bases from V and 5 from J, leaving 10 bases between them. The CDR3 DNA follows: TGCAGTGCTAGCGGGAGTAGCGAGACCCAGTACTTC. Its translation: CSASGSSETQYF.

This chain joins TRBV6-5 and TRBJ1-6; D remains unclear. CDR3 size: 12 residues. V was cut by 5 bases and J by 9 bases, with 8 bases left in between. Germline loops: CDR1 MNHEY, CDR2 SVGAGI. The CDR3 nucleotides read TGTGCCAGCAGTCCTCGGGGTTCACCCCTCCACTTT. Protein: CASSPRGSPLHF.

This clonotype was observed many times. The chain carries TRBV5-1 and TRBJ1-5; D gene ambiguous. CDR3 size: 13 residues. The V gene lost 4 bases and the J gene lost 0 bases, with 5 bases spanning the gap. Germline V CDR1 and CDR2: SGHRS, YFSETQ. CDR3 sequence (DNA): TGCGCCAGCAGCCCTAATAGCAATCAGCCCCAGCATTTT. It yields the protein CASSPNSNQPQHF.

The chain is built from TRBV5-5 and TRBJ2-5; 9 bases are a match to TRBD1. This CDR3 is built from 14 residues. V lost 4 bases and J lost 6; bases outside the gene matches: 7. Germline-derived CDR1 and CDR2 are SGHKS and YYEKEE (reference sequence). CDR3 nucleotides: TGTGCCAGCAGCCTGGGACAGGGTCGTCAGACCCAGTACTTC. This encodes CASSLGQGRQTQYF.

The chain couples TRBV10-1 to TRBJ2-1, with 14 positions matching TRBD2. This CDR3 spans 15 amino acids. CDR1 and CDR2 from the germline V gene are WNHNN and SYGVQD (reference sequence). Trimming at V came to 6 bases and at J to 8 bases, leaving 6 bases not matched to a gene. CDR3 nucleotide sequence: TGCGCCAGCAGCGACGGGACTAGCGGGAGTGATGAGCAGTTCTTC. The encoded protein is CASSDGTSGSDEQFF.

The rearrangement links TRBV7-2 to TRBJ2-5; D gene uncertain. This CDR3 spans 12 amino acids. CDR1 and CDR2 from the germline V gene are SGHTA and FQGNSA. Trimming took off 8 bases at V and 3 bases at J, with 10 bases between the two ends. The CDR3 loop is CASDNPKETQYF. CDR3 coding DNA: TGTGCCAGCGATAACCCAAAAGAGACCCAGTACTTC.

This clonotype was detected once. The rearrangement links TRBV7-9 to TRBJ2-2, with 12 bases lining up with TRBD1. With 4 bases clipped from V and 5 bases from J, the junction kept 5 bases outside the gene matches. Germline values: CDR1 SEHNR, CDR2 FQNEAQ (reference sequence). The length of the CDR3 is 16 residues. CDR3 bases: TGTGCCAGCAGCTCCGGGACAGGGGGCGGGACCGGGGAGCTGTTTTTT. Residues: CASSSGTGGGTGELFF.

This clonotype was observed a handful of times. This chain uses TRBV5-1 with TRBJ2-3, with D maybe TRBD2 (6 bases). Germline V gene lookup returns CDR1 SGHRS and CDR2 YFSETQ. Trimming pared 0 bases from V and 4 bases from J, leaving 9 bases between. The CDR3 has 14 residues. CDR3 in amino acids: CASSLGLVSDTQYF. The CDR3 DNA reads TGCGCCAGCAGCTTGGGACTAGTCTCAGATACGCAGTATTTT.

This clonotype was picked up many times. The chain links TRBV2 to TRBJ2-1; 8 bases are shared with TRBD2. The CDR3 has 12 residues. Germline values: CDR1 SNHLY, CDR2 FYNNEI. J gave up 3 bases and V 8 bases, and 0 bases lay outside the gene matches. This chain's CDR3 is CASGTSYNEQFF. As DNA, the CDR3 is TGTGCCAGCGGGACTAGCTACAATGAGCAGTTCTTC.

This clonotype was observed a few times. This chain's CDR3 is CSARGGGGALPSYNEQFF. CDR3 nucleotides: TGCAGTGCTAGAGGGGGAGGAGGAGCACTCCCCTCCTACAATGAGCAGTTCTTC. The V and J genes are TRBV20-1 and TRBJ2-1; D is perhaps TRBD2 (6 bases). This CDR3 contains 18 residues. In germline, CDR1 is DFQATT, CDR2 SNEGSKA (reference sequence). V lost 1 base, J lost 0 bases, and 19 bases lay in between.

The rearrangement uses TRBV12-3 or TRBV12-4 and TRBJ2-2; 12 nucleotides align to TRBD2. J lost 1 base, V lost 6 bases, and 9 bases had no gene match. The CDR3 sequence is 18 residues long. CDR3 coding DNA: TGTGCCAGCAGCCCCCGGCTAGCGGGAGGGATGAACACCGGGGAGCTGTTTTTT. It encodes CASSPRLAGGMNTGELFF.

This chain joins TRBV24-1 and TRBJ2-3; 12 bases align to TRBD2. This CDR3 is 16 amino acids long. With 3 bases clipped from V and 2 bases from J, the junction kept 2 bases outside the gene matches. Germline values: CDR1 KGHDR, CDR2 SFDVKD. CDR3 coding DNA: TGTGCCACCAGTGATCGGACTAGCGGGGACACAGATACGCAGTATTTT. This encodes CATSDRTSGDTDTQYF.

This clonotype showed up many times. This sequence joins TRBV20-1 and TRBJ2-7; 10 bases map to TRBD1. After removal of 6 bases from V and 3 bases from J, the junction contained 8 bases not matched to a gene. The CDR3 consists of 14 residues. Germline loops: CDR1 DFQATT, CDR2 SNEGSKA (reference sequence). The CDR3 region is CSAVTGGFIYEQYF. CDR3 sequence (DNA): TGCAGTGCGGTGACAGGGGGCTTTATCTACGAGCAGTACTTC.

This clonotype appeared a few times. The rearrangement uses TRBV4-3 and TRBJ2-3; TRBD1 matches 10 bases. Germline trimming cut 2 bases from V and 4 bases from J; bases unmatched to any gene: 6. The germline gives CDR1 LGHNA, CDR2 YSLEER. This CDR3 contains 16 residues. Here the CDR3 reads CASSQQTGQGSDTQYF. In DNA, the CDR3 is TGCGCCAGCAGCCAACAGACGGGACAGGGGTCAGATACGCAGTATTTT.